The TCR beta chain described here comes from a study of T-cell memory formation after mild COVID-19 (dated by TCRdb to about 2021). Describing the broader study: TCR sequence clusters from the two donors were largely donor specific. In a couple of donors, T-cell clones that expanded and contracted after mild COVID-19 were followed by sequencing TCRalpha and TCRbeta repertoires longitudinally. The cohort comprised two young, previously healthy adult volunteers, one female and one male. Study-wide conclusions, independent of this receptor: SARS-CoV-2 specificity was not confirmed for the second-wave clones peaking on day 37. Contracting CD4+ clones appeared mostly in the CM and EM memory subsets, whereas CD8+ clones were enriched in EMRA. Only a couple of mild cases were covered in the study, and larger cohorts including severe cases with pre-infection samples were considered necessary. The detection of some responding clones in pre-infection memory suggests that pre-existing cross-reactive memory T cells joined the SARS-CoV-2 response. From day 15 to 85, contracting clones showed balanced CD4/CD8 phenotypes, whereas a second wave of clones that expanded from day 15 to 37 leaned towards CD4+.

This clonotype was recorded many times. What antigen it recognizes has not been identified. Base-call qualities are not available, and no considerably larger clone is one nucleotide away. CDR1 and CDR2 were assigned from the germline V gene as ENHRY and SYGVKD. Reading from cysteine to phenylalanine, the CDR3 counts 14 amino acids. Solely the CDR3 DNA is kept, with 42 bases framed from the first base. Cut back by 1 base and 2 bases, the V and J ends lie 9 bases apart. The data were produced on an Illumina NovaSeq 6000. TCRalpha and TCRbeta cDNA libraries were built by 5'RACE with constant-segment primers, adding sample barcodes and unique molecular identifiers. Trizol reagent was used to extract RNA from every sample. Libraries were amplified in two PCR steps, with a second sample barcode and Illumina TruSeq adapters added in the second step. Libraries were sequenced on an Illumina NovaSeq with 2 x 150 bp paired-end reads. As for the original processing: Reads were demultiplexed and collapsed into UMI-guided consensus sequences with migec v1.2.7. Using mixcr v2.1.11, the UMI consensuses were aligned to TRA and TRB V and J templates and assembled into clonotypes. A clonotype was counted as expanded or contracted only if both edgeR and NoisET called the change significant, with noise models trained on biological replicates. edgeR calls used a false discovery rate-adjusted p below 0.01 and a log2 fold-change threshold of 1. As an exploratory analysis of dynamics, PCA with hierarchical clustering was applied to max-normalized trajectories of the 1000 most abundant clonotypes. The CD4 or CD8 phenotype of responding clones was assigned using the separately sequenced CD4+ and CD8+ repertoires. In-frame beta chains were kept once TCRdb had trimmed the public reads at Q25 with fastp and called clones with MiXCR. Every CDR3 protein is listed once, alongside the most common genes and DNA of its rows. The V and J calls here are based on TCRdb, not the publication. The sample records roughly 13,000 distinct CDR3 sequences, under 25% of which are singletons. In total, the top ten clones hold around half of the sample.

PBMCs were isolated by Ficoll-Paque density gradient centrifugation. Input material: PBMCs or a T cell subset sorted from them (not recorded which). The chain uses TRBV10-3 and TRBJ2-7, with no reliable assignment of the D segment. The sequence was collected from an adult woman who had mild COVID-19 (a few samples of this study predate the infection). The sample titles of this study are shuffled in the database, so cell type and time point are left out; the donor was told from shared clones. The CDR3 has the sequence CAISEFPGTYEQYF. In nucleotide form, the sequence is TGTGCCATCAGTGAGTTTCCGGGTACCTACGAGCAGTACTTC.